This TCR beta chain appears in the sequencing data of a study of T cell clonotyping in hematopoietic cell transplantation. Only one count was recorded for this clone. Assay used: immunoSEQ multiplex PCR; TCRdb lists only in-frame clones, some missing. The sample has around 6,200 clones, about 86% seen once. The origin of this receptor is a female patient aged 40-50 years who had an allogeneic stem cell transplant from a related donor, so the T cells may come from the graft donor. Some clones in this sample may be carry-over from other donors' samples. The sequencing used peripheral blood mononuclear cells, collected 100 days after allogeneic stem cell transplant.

CDR3 nucleotide sequence: TGTGCCAGCAGTGACTCGGTGGGTCCCACAGATACGCAGTATTTT. Protein product: CASSDSVGPTDTQYF. The chain carries TRBV6-4 and TRBJ2-3; D unresolved. This CDR3 spans 15 amino acids. Trimming took 0 bases from V and 2 from J, leaving 9 bases between them. Germline lookup yields CDR1 MRHNA and CDR2 SNTAGT.